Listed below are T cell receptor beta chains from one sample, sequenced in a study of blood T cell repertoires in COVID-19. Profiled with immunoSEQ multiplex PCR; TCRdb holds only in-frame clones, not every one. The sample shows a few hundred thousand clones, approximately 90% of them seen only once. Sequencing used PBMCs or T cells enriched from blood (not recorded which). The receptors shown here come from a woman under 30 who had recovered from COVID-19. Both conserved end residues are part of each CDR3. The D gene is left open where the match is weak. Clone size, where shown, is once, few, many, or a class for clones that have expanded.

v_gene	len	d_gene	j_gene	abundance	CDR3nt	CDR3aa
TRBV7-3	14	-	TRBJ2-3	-	TGTGCCAGCAGACCGGGACTGAGCACAGATACGCAGTATTTT	CASRPGLSTDTQYF
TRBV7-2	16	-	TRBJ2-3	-	TGTGCCAGCAGCTTAGAGGATAGGGGTGGCACAGATACGCAGTATTTT	CASSLEDRGGTDTQYF
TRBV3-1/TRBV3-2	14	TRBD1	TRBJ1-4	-	TGTGCCAGCAGCCAAGGGACAGGGCTAGAAAAACTGTTTTTT	CASSQGTGLEKLFF
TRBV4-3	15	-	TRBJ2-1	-	TGCGCCAGCAGACGGGAGAGCGGCACCTACAATGAGCAGTTCTTC	CASRRESGTYNEQFF
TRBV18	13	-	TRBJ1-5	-	TGTGCCAGCTCACCAATCCGGGAAGGGCCCCAGCATTTT	CASSPIREGPQHF
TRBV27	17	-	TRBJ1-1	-	TGTGCCAGCAGTTTATGGGGGGACTTCCTAAAGAACACTGAAGCTTTCTTT	CASSLWGDFLKNTEAFF
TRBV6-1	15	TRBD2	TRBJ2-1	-	TGTGCCAGCAGTGATGCGGGGGGAGGATACAATGAGCAGTTCTTC	CASSDAGGGYNEQFF
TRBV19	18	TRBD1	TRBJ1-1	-	TGTGCCAGTAGTACAAGGACAGGGGGCACGACGGTGAACACTGAAGCTTTCTTT	CASSTRTGGTTVNTEAFF
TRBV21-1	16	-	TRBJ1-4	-	TGTGCCAGCAGCAAAGCCCCAACCGGGACAGGGGAAAAACTGTTTTTT	CASSKAPTGTGEKLFF
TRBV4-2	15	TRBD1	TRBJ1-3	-	TGTGCCAGCAGCAAAGACCCAGGGGGGAGAAACACCATATATTTT	CASSKDPGGRNTIYF
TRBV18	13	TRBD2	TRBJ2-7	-	TGTGCCAGCTCCGAGGCAAGCGGGACCGAGCAGTACTTC	CASSEASGTEQYF
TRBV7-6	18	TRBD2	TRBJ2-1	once	TGTGCCAGCAGCTTGTCGGGACTAGCGGGAAGGTCCTACAATGAGCAGTTCTTC	CASSLSGLAGRSYNEQFF
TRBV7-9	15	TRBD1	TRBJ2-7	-	TGTGCCAGCAGCTTAGCGCAGGGGGCGAGGTACGAGCAGTACTTC	CASSLAQGARYEQYF
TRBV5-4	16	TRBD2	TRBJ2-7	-	TGTGCCAGCAGCTTAGGGACTAGCGGGGGGAATTACGAGCAGTACTTC	CASSLGTSGGNYEQYF
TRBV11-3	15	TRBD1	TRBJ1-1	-	TGTGCCAGCAGCCCCAACTTGGGGGGACAGGGGGAAGCTTTCTTT	CASSPNLGGQGEAFF
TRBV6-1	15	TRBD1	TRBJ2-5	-	TGTGCCAGCAGTGAAGAGACAGGGGGCAGGGAGACCCAGTACTTC	CASSEETGGRETQYF
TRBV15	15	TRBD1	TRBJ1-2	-	TGTGCCACCAGCAGAGAGAGACAGGGATTCTTGGGCTACACCTTC	CATSRERQGFLGYTF
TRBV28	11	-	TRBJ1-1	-	TGTGCCAGCAGTTTGAGACAAGAAGCTTTCTTT	CASSLRQEAFF
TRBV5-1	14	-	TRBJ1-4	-	TGCGCCAGCAGCCAACTTCGGCGGGATGAAAAACTGTTTTTT	CASSQLRRDEKLFF
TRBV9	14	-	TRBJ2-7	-	TGTGCCAGCAGCCAGGGACTGACCACCTACGAGCAGTACTTC	CASSQGLTTYEQYF
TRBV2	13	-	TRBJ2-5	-	TGTGCCAGCATAGCGGCCGGGGCAGAGACCCAGTACTTC	CASIAAGAETQYF
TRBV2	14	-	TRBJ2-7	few	TGTGCCAGCAGTCGGAGGGGCAGGGAGAACGAGCAGTACTTC	CASSRRGRENEQYF
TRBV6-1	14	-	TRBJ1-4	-	TGTGCCAGCAGTGAATCTCCAACTAACGAAAAACTGTTTTTT	CASSESPTNEKLFF
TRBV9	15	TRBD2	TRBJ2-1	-	TGTGCCAGCAGTCGTAGCGGGGGGGCATCGGATGAGCAGTTCTTC	CASSRSGGASDEQFF
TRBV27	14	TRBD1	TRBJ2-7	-	TGTGCCAGCAGCTCAGACAGGGCTTCCTACGAGCAGTACTTC	CASSSDRASYEQYF
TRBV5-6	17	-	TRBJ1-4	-	TGTGCCAGCAGCTTGGCCCTGAGGTCTGGGGCGAGAGAAAAACTGTTTTTT	CASSLALRSGAREKLFF
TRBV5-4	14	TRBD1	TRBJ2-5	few	TGTGCCAGCAGCCCCAGGGGGCGCGGTGAGACCCAGTACTTC	CASSPRGRGETQYF
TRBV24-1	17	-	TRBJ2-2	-	TGTGCCACCAGTGATTTATTTCCAGCGGGGAACACCGGGGAGCTGTTTTTT	CATSDLFPAGNTGELFF
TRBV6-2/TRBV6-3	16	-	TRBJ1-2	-	TGTGCCAGCAGTTACGCAGGACTGTCTGGGTCCCATGGCTACACCTTC	CASSYAGLSGSHGYTF
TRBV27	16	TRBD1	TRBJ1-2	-	TGTGCCAGCAGTTCGACAGGGGTTTTTGCTAACTATGGCTACACCTTC	CASSSTGVFANYGYTF
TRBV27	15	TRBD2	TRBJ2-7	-	TGTGCCAGCAGTTCTAGACTAGCGGGAAGCTACGAGCAGTACTTC	CASSSRLAGSYEQYF
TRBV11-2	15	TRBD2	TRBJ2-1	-	TGTGCCAGCAGCTACAGCGTAGCGGGAACGAATGAGCAGTTCTTC	CASSYSVAGTNEQFF
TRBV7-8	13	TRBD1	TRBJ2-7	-	TGTGCCAGCAGCTTAGAATTGCAGGGGGCAAAGTACTTC	CASSLELQGAKYF
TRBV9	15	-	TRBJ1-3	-	TGTGCCAGCGGGAACAGGGCGACCTCTGGAAACACCATATATTTT	CASGNRATSGNTIYF
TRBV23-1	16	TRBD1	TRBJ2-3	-	TGCGCCAGCAGTCAATCGTTACAGGGGGTCACAGATACGCAGTATTTT	CASSQSLQGVTDTQYF
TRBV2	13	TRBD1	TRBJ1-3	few	TGTGCCACCGCGACAGGGTACGGAAACACCATATATTTT	CATATGYGNTIYF
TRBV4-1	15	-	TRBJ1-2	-	TGCGCCAGCAGCCCCCACCCGGACAGAAACTATGGCTACACCTTC	CASSPHPDRNYGYTF
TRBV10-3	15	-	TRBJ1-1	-	TGTGCCATCAGTAGAGCCAGGGGAATGAACACTGAAGCTTTCTTT	CAISRARGMNTEAFF
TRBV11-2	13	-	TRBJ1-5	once	TGTGCCAGCAGCTTGGGAGGGTACCAGCCCCAGCATTTT	CASSLGGYQPQHF